The clone carrying this T cell receptor (beta chain) was counted a few times. Its antigen is undetermined. The source of the sample is a study of T cells in localized non-small cell lung cancer. This CDR3 has 14 residues. V lost 5 bases and J lost 6, with 19 bases in between. Germline CDR1 reads GTSNPN; CDR2 reads SVGIG (reference sequence). Clones were read by immunoSEQ multiplex PCR, and TCRdb kept only the in-frame ones, dropping some. The profile shows a few thousand clones, 20% to 25% of them singletons. Study results and caveats: In adjacent lung, a median roughly 60 of the top 100 tumor clones were found.

The input for sequencing was normal lung tissue next to the tumor, taken before any cancer treatment. The chain recombines TRBV30 with TRBJ1-1; possible D gene TRBD1, 6 bases. The receptor was derived from a male donor at least 60 years old with stage I lung adenocarcinoma. The CDR3 DNA reads TGTGCCTGGTCAATAATCAGGGGTATCGCTGAAGCTTTCTTT. Translated: CAWSIIRGIAEAFF.